This is a list of T cell receptor beta chains from one sample in a study of T cells in tuberculosis. Here immunoSEQ multiplex PCR was the method, and the copy in TCRdb shows in-frame clones only, minus some. The table lists under 40,000 clones, approximately 93% of them singletons. Input material: PBMCs. All receptors derive from a donor aged 10-29 years with latent tuberculosis or without tuberculosis infection. Each CDR3 is given with its conserved first and last residue. D genes are given only for firm matches. The listing skips clone size in some rows; elsewhere it reads once, few, many or a size class.

>TRBV7-9|-|16|TRBD1|TRBJ2-2
CASSLKGARNTGELFF
TGTGCCAGCAGCTTAAAGGGGGCGCGGAACACCGGGGAGCTGTTTTTT
>TRBV28|-|17|TRBD2|TRBJ2-7
CASSPNKGSSGSYEQYF
TGTGCCAGCAGTCCAAATAAGGGGTCTAGCGGGAGCTACGAGCAGTACTTC
>TRBV10-3|once|15|TRBD1|TRBJ1-1
CAISEPGQGFTEAFF
TGTGCCATCAGTGAACCGGGACAGGGGTTCACTGAAGCTTTCTTT
>TRBV5-8|-|13|-|TRBJ2-7
CASSLVSTYEQYF
TGTGCCAGCAGCTTGGTTTCAACCTACGAGCAGTACTTC
>TRBV6-1|-|14|-|TRBJ1-1
CATLRGGGYTEAFF
TGTGCCACCCTTCGAGGGGGTGGATACACTGAAGCTTTCTTT
>TRBV28|-|13|-|TRBJ2-1
CASSFKSYNEQFF
TGTGCCAGCAGTTTCAAATCCTACAATGAGCAGTTCTTC
>TRBV7-9|-|13|-|TRBJ1-2
CASSRSTTYGYTF
TGTGCCAGCAGCCGATCTACTACCTATGGCTACACCTTC
>TRBV7-6|-|15|-|TRBJ2-1
CASSPTGTPGDEQFF
TGTGCCAGCAGCCCGACCGGGACTCCGGGCGATGAGCAGTTCTTC
>TRBV6-5|-|13|-|TRBJ2-2
CASSYKRTGELFF
TGTGCCAGCAGTTACAAGCGAACCGGGGAGCTGTTTTTT
>TRBV27|-|11|-|TRBJ2-7
CASSTAYEQYF
TGTGCCAGCAGCACAGCATACGAGCAGTACTTC
>TRBV11-2|-|14|TRBD2|TRBJ2-1
CASSRLAGYNEQFF
TGTGCCAGCAGCCGACTAGCGGGATACAATGAGCAGTTCTTC
>TRBV7-8|-|16|TRBD1|TRBJ1-5
CASSPGTGGFNQPQHF
TGTGCCAGCAGCCCCGGGACAGGGGGTTTCAATCAGCCCCAGCATTTT
>TRBV18|-|14|TRBD1|TRBJ1-5
CASSRDSLNQPQHF
TGTGCCAGCTCCCGGGACAGCCTCAATCAGCCCCAGCATTTT
>TRBV6-1|once|14|-|TRBJ1-2
CASSPPYNNYGYTF
TGTGCCAGCAGCCCCCCTTACAATAACTATGGCTACACCTTC
>TRBV9|-|15|-|TRBJ2-7
CASTRGGTRDDEQYF
TGTGCCAGCACTCGAGGCGGCACCCGGGATGACGAGCAGTACTTC
>TRBV2|few|16|TRBD2|TRBJ2-3
CASSELTSGATDTQYF
TGTGCCAGCAGTGAATTGACTAGCGGGGCCACAGATACGCAGTATTTT
>TRBV5-1|-|14|-|TRBJ2-3
CASSWGLKTDTQYF
TGCGCCAGCAGCTGGGGCCTCAAAACAGATACGCAGTATTTT
>TRBV27|-|14|TRBD1|TRBJ1-2
CASKRQGENYGYTF
TGTGCCAGCAAAAGACAGGGGGAGAACTATGGCTACACCTTC
>TRBV10-3|once|14|TRBD1|TRBJ2-3
CAISESSDRVTQYF
TGTGCCATCAGTGAGTCGTCGGACAGGGTTACGCAGTATTTT
>TRBV6-1|-|15|-|TRBJ1-3
CATRRGKSSGNTIYF
TGTGCCACCCGGCGGGGTAAGAGCTCTGGAAACACCATATATTTT
>TRBV20-1|-|11|-|TRBJ2-1
CSAGERHEQFF
TGCAGTGCCGGGGAGAGGCATGAGCAGTTCTTC
>TRBV5-8|-|16|-|TRBJ2-2
CASSSGTLGSTGELFF
TGTGCCAGCAGCTCCGGGACATTGGGGAGCACCGGGGAGCTGTTTTTT
>TRBV27|-|15|TRBD2|TRBJ2-2
CASSESGANTGELFF
TGTGCCAGCAGTGAAAGCGGGGCGAACACCGGGGAGCTGTTTTTT
>TRBV11-2|once|15|-|TRBJ1-2
CASSSHQGRPYGYTF
TGTGCCAGCAGCTCCCACCAGGGGAGACCCTATGGCTACACCTTC
>TRBV5-1|-|15|TRBD2|TRBJ2-5
CASRDEGRAAETQYF
TGCGCCAGCAGGGACGAGGGGAGGGCCGCAGAGACCCAGTACTTC
>TRBV27|-|14|-|TRBJ2-7
CASGPLGSSYEQYF
TGTGCCAGCGGGCCCCTCGGGAGCTCCTACGAGCAGTACTTC
>TRBV7-2|-|15|-|TRBJ1-5
CASSGDTGGNQPQHF
TGTGCCAGCAGCGGCGACACGGGAGGGAATCAGCCCCAGCATTTT
>TRBV29-1|-|12|-|TRBJ2-5
CSVVGPSGTQYF
TGCAGCGTTGTCGGCCCTTCGGGGACCCAGTACTTC
>TRBV5-1|-|14|TRBD2|TRBJ2-1
CASSRLAAYNEQFF
TGCGCCAGCAGCAGGCTAGCGGCCTACAATGAGCAGTTCTTC
>TRBV5-4|-|18|-|TRBJ2-1
CASSNELSGEGLYNEQFF
TGTGCCAGCAGCAACGAACTCTCCGGTGAGGGCCTATACAATGAGCAGTTCTTC
>TRBV7-9|-|15|TRBD1|TRBJ1-5
CASSLGDRGGQPQHF
TGTGCCAGCAGCTTAGGAGACAGGGGAGGCCAGCCCCAGCATTTT
>TRBV5-6|-|19|-|TRBJ2-2
CASSLGWYERKRNAGELFF
TGTGCCAGCAGCTTGGGATGGTACGAGAGGAAAAGGAACGCCGGGGAGCTGTTTTTT
>TRBV19|once|13|-|TRBJ2-7
CASSYAGPYEQYF
TGTGCCAGTAGTTATGCAGGCCCGTACGAGCAGTACTTC
>TRBV11-2|-|16|TRBD1|TRBJ2-5
CASSSIRTGNQETQYF
TGTGCCAGCAGCTCGATCAGGACAGGGAACCAAGAGACCCAGTACTTC
>TRBV5-5|-|12|TRBD1|TRBJ1-1
CASSLDRGKSFF
TGTGCCAGCAGCTTGGACAGGGGAAAGTCTTTCTTT
>TRBV10-3|-|12|-|TRBJ2-1
CAISPGYNEQFF
TGTGCCATCAGTCCCGGCTACAATGAGCAGTTCTTC
>TRBV28|-|13|-|TRBJ1-1
CASSWQVNTEAFF
TGTGCCAGCAGTTGGCAGGTGAACACTGAAGCTTTCTTT
>TRBV30|-|17|TRBD2|TRBJ2-2
CALATSGRVVYTGELFF
TGTGCCTTAGCCACTAGCGGGAGGGTGGTGTACACCGGGGAGCTGTTTTTT
>TRBV6-1|-|15|-|TRBJ2-3
CASSEQQRYTDTQYF
TGTGCCAGCAGTGAACAGCAGCGGTACACAGATACGCAGTATTTT
>TRBV11-2|once|12|-|TRBJ1-2
CASSSARYGYTF
TGTGCCAGCAGCTCCGCACGGTATGGCTACACCTTC
>TRBV5-6|-|14|TRBD1|TRBJ1-2
CASSYPGGNYGYTF
TGTGCCAGCAGCTACCCAGGGGGAAACTATGGCTACACCTTC
>TRBV28|-|13|-|TRBJ2-7
CASSLTPSYEQYF
TGTGCCAGCAGTTTGACACCGTCCTACGAGCAGTACTTC
>TRBV5-1|-|13|TRBD1|TRBJ2-7
CASSPTGDYEQYF
TGCGCCAGCAGCCCGACAGGGGACTACGAGCAGTACTTC
>TRBV15|-|15|-|TRBJ2-1
CATFLKLVGGLEQFF
TGTGCCACCTTTCTTAAACTAGTCGGGGGGCTCGAGCAGTTCTTC
>TRBV2|once|13|-|TRBJ1-1
CASSRQEDTEAFF
TGTGCCAGCAGCAGACAGGAGGACACTGAAGCTTTCTTT
>TRBV6-6|-|16|TRBD1|TRBJ2-3
CASSFLPGQGADTQYF
TGTGCCAGCAGTTTCTTACCGGGACAGGGGGCAGATACGCAGTATTTT
>TRBV11-2|-|12|-|TRBJ2-1
CASSLVSNEQFF
TGTGCCAGCAGCTTAGTATCCAATGAGCAGTTCTTC
>TRBV5-1|-|18|TRBD1|TRBJ2-6
CASSLVVGGSSGANVLTF
TGCGCCAGCAGCTTGGTCGTAGGGGGCAGCTCTGGGGCCAACGTCCTGACTTTC
>TRBV14|once|11|TRBD1|TRBJ1-3
CASSRTGTIYF
TGTGCCAGCAGCCGGACAGGAACCATATATTTT
>TRBV25-1|-|14|-|TRBJ2-3
CASSEGATTDTQYF
TGTGCCAGCAGTGAAGGAGCTACCACAGATACGCAGTATTTT
>TRBV10-1|-|13|TRBD1|TRBJ2-1
CASSELTGSEQFF
TGCGCCAGCAGTGAGTTGACAGGGTCTGAGCAGTTCTTC
>TRBV7-2|once|15|TRBD2|TRBJ2-7
CASSLRLAGEYEQYF
TGTGCCAGCAGCTTGCGACTAGCGGGGGAGTACGAGCAGTACTTC
>TRBV27|-|14|-|TRBJ2-1
CASSLFTYSNEQFF
TGTGCCAGCAGTTTATTCACCTACTCCAATGAGCAGTTCTTC
>TRBV5-1|-|13|-|TRBJ1-5
CASSFSSNQPQHF
TGCGCCAGCAGCTTTAGTAGCAATCAGCCCCAGCATTTT
>TRBV30|-|16|TRBD2|TRBJ2-2
CAWRLAGVRNTGELFF
TGTGCCTGGAGACTAGCGGGAGTAAGGAACACCGGGGAGCTGTTTTTT
>TRBV7-2|-|14|-|TRBJ1-1
CASSVFDSNTEAFF
TGTGCCAGCAGCGTGTTTGACAGCAACACTGAAGCTTTCTTT
>TRBV4-3|-|16|-|TRBJ1-2
CASSQESRRGLYGYTF
TGCGCCAGCAGCCAAGAATCAAGGCGGGGACTCTATGGCTACACCTTC
>TRBV30|-|14|TRBD1|TRBJ2-7
CAWTPTGVTYEQYF
TGTGCCTGGACCCCCACAGGGGTAACCTACGAGCAGTACTTC
>TRBV5-4|-|16|TRBD2|TRBJ2-7
CASSWRTSGSLYEQYF
TGTGCCAGCAGCTGGAGGACTAGCGGGAGTCTCTACGAGCAGTACTTC